Presented here are 31 T cell receptor beta chains from one specimen sequenced in a study of blood T cell repertoires in COVID-19. Libraries were prepared by immunoSEQ multiplex PCR; TCRdb keeps only in-frame clonotypes and omits some of them. The repertoire holds 40,000 to 55,000 clones, with 80% to 90% as singletons. The source material was peripheral blood. These TCRs come from a man aged 70-80 years with active COVID-19.

The genes are TRBV7-9 and TRBJ2-1; TRBD2 matches at 9 bases. The germline V gene has CDR1 SEHNR and CDR2 FQNEAQ (reference sequence). The CDR3 is 19 residues long. V lost 3 bases, J lost 8 bases, and 20 bases stayed unmatched. DNA of the CDR3: TGTGCCAGCAGCTTTAGTGACGCCTTGTCCGCGGGGGGGCCCGATGAGCAGTTCTTC. Translation: CASSFSDALSAGGPDEQFF.

The V and J genes are TRBV4-3 and TRBJ2-6, with a possible D match to TRBD2 (6 bases). Germline values: CDR1 LGHNA, CDR2 YSLEER. The CDR3 is 16 amino acids. The V and J ends lost 2 bases and 2 bases respectively, with 10 bases between them. The CDR3 loop reads CASSQSLAAGANVLTF. As DNA, the CDR3 is TGCGCCAGCAGCCAATCACTAGCCGCTGGGGCCAACGTCCTGACTTTC.

This clone was recorded once. The chain has TRBV2 and TRBJ1-5; D is ambiguous. The CDR3 is 16 residues long. The germline V gene encodes CDR1 SNHLY and CDR2 FYNNEI. Trimming removed 2 bases from V and 1 base from J, with 12 bases in between. CDR3 in DNA: TGTGCCAGCAGTGAATACACAGAAGCAAGCAATCAGCCCCAGCATTTT. As protein: CASSEYTEASNQPQHF.

The chain carries TRBV5-5 and TRBJ1-4; perhaps TRBD1 as D (5 bases). Germline CDR1 reads SGHKS; CDR2 reads YYEKEE (reference sequence). The CDR3 has 17 residues. Trimming cost V 0 bases and J 0 bases, with 12 bases left between them. The CDR3 sequence: CASSLVGGRTTNEKLFF. The CDR3 DNA is TGTGCCAGCAGCTTGGTGGGGGGACGAACAACTAATGAAAAACTGTTTTTT. Drawing the rest from reference TRBV5-5 and TRBJ1-4, the complete variable domain is DAGVTQSPTHLIKTRGQQVTLRCSPISGHKSVSWYQQVLGQGPQFIFQYYEKEERGRGNFPDRFSARQFPNYSSELNVNALLLGDSALYLCASSLVGGRTTNEKLFFGSGTQLSVL.

The chain combines TRBV12-3 or TRBV12-4 with TRBJ2-1; the D is unclear. V was pared by 1 base and J by 9 bases, with 10 bases between. This CDR3 has 13 amino acids. The CDR3 loop is CASSLGPAREQFF. CDR3 in DNA: TGTGCCAGCAGTTTAGGGCCTGCCCGTGAGCAGTTCTTC.

This chain links TRBV4-1 with TRBJ2-3; 9 bases match TRBD2. V dropped 0 bases and J dropped 2; count of bases not matched to a gene: 3. This CDR3 is built from 16 residues. Per germline, CDR1 MGHRA and CDR2 YSYEKL. CDR3 sequence: CASSQEPSGATDTQYF. CDR3 sequence (DNA): TGCGCCAGCAGCCAAGAGCCTAGCGGGGCCACAGATACGCAGTATTTT.

The chain joins TRBV2 to TRBJ2-1; tentative D call: TRBD2 (5 bases). Germline V CDR1 and CDR2: SNHLY, FYNNEI. The CDR3 has 16 residues. Trimming removed 2 bases at V and 9 bases at J, with 20 bases between. The DNA for the CDR3 is TGTGCCAGCAGTGAAAGGACTTTAGGGCAGGTGGCTGAGCAGTTCTTC. Its protein product is CASSERTLGQVAEQFF. Full variable domain (remainder filled in from reference TRBV2 and TRBJ2-1): EPEVTQTPSHQVTQMGQEVILRCVPISNHLYFYWYRQILGQKVEFLVSFYNNEISEKSEIFDDQFSVERPDGSNFTLKIRSTKLEDSAMYFCASSERTLGQVAEQFFGPGTRLTVL.

The chain links TRBV28 to TRBJ2-7; TRBD1 might be the D (5 bases). The CDR3 is 12 residues long. Trimming left V 5 bases short and J 5 bases short, with 10 bases between. Germline assignment: CDR1 MDHEN and CDR2 SYDVKM. The CDR3 DNA is TGTGCCAGCAGTAGGACACCCCACGAGCAGTACTTC. Its translation: CASSRTPHEQYF.

In its sample, this clone was seen a few times. This chain joins TRBV5-5 and TRBJ1-3, with 7 bases that match TRBD1. Trimming at V came to 3 bases and at J to 4 bases, leaving 7 bases not matched to a gene. CDR1 and CDR2 from the germline V gene are SGHKS and YYEKEE (reference sequence). This CDR3 contains 15 residues. CDR3 loop: CASSSDREGGNTIYF. The CDR3 coding sequence is TGTGCCAGCAGCTCAGACAGGGAAGGAGGAAACACCATATATTTT.

This chain links TRBV6-5 with TRBJ2-5; D is perhaps TRBD1 (5 bases). The V end lost 5 bases, the J end lost 5 bases, and 12 bases lay between the germline ends. This CDR3 is built from 13 residues. Germline lookup yields CDR1 MNHEY and CDR2 SVGAGI. CDR3 residues: CASSPRVGETQYF. The CDR3 DNA follows: TGTGCCAGCAGTCCCAGGGTGGGGGAGACCCAGTACTTC.

V usage is TRBV5-1 and J usage is TRBJ2-3; D is perhaps TRBD1 (6 bases). V lost 3 bases and J 0 bases, leaving 11 bases between the germline ends. The V gene's germline CDR1 is SGHRS and CDR2 YFSETQ. The CDR3 is 15 amino acids. The CDR3 DNA follows: TGCGCCAGCAGCTCGGACAGCCCTAGCACAGATACGCAGTATTTT. Its protein is CASSSDSPSTDTQYF.

The CDR3 region has the DNA TGCGCCAAGACAGGGCATCGGCACAATGAGCAGTTCTTC. Its translation is CAKTGHRHNEQFF. V and J are TRBV5-1 and TRBJ2-1; 7 positions agree with TRBD1. Per germline, CDR1 SGHRS and CDR2 YFSETQ. The CDR3 loop spans 13 amino acids. V was pared by 9 bases and J by 5 bases, with 8 bases of the junction left unmatched.

This chain joins TRBV10-3 and TRBJ1-1, with TRBD1 matching 8 bases. V was clipped by 4 bases and J by 6 bases; unmatched bases: 10. The CDR3 runs 15 residues. In germline, CDR1 is ENHRY, CDR2 SYGVKD. The CDR3 nucleotides read TGTGCCATCAGTGCTCCGGGACAGGAGATTTCTGAAGCTTTCTTT. Translated: CAISAPGQEISEAFF.

CDR3 sequence (DNA): TGTGCCAGCAGTGATCAAGGACTAGCCTACGAGCAGTACTTC. Residues: CASSDQGLAYEQYF. This chain joins TRBV2 and TRBJ2-7, with 7 bases identical to TRBD2. The V gene end was trimmed by 3 bases and the J gene end by 2 bases; junction bases not matched to a gene: 4. The germline gives CDR1 SNHLY, CDR2 FYNNEI. CDR3 length: 14 residues.

The chain employs TRBV28 and TRBJ1-5; 7 nucleotides match TRBD1. Germline V gene lookup returns CDR1 MDHEN and CDR2 SYDVKM. V was clipped by 5 bases and J by 5 bases; unmatched bases: 6. There are 14 residues in the CDR3. CDR3 in DNA: TGTGCCAGCAGTCTAAGGACAGGCCATCAGCCCCAGCATTTT. It translates to CASSLRTGHQPQHF.

The chain employs TRBV7-8 and TRBJ2-1; a weak D match, TRBD2 (6 bases). With 5 bases removed from V and 8 bases from J, the gap between germline ends came to 13 bases. CDR1 SGHVS and CDR2 FQNEAQ come from the germline V gene. This CDR3 contains 13 residues. CDR3 DNA sequence: TGTGCCAGCAGCGACTCAACGGGGGATGAGCAGTTCTTC. Protein product: CASSDSTGDEQFF.

The rearrangement joins TRBV4-1 to TRBJ2-1; tentatively, D is TRBD2 (6 bases). From germline, CDR1 is MGHRA and CDR2 YSYEKL. The V end was cut by 0 bases, the J end by 0 bases, with 12 bases between. CDR3 size: 17 residues. In nucleotides, the CDR3 is TGCGCCAGCAGCCAAGATCCCTCCGGGAGCTCCTACAATGAGCAGTTCTTC. It translates to CASSQDPSGSSYNEQFF.

This rearrangement joins TRBV7-2 to TRBJ2-2; D ambiguous. Trimming removed 1 base at V and 2 bases at J, with 5 bases between. This CDR3 has 14 amino acids. Germline V gene lookup returns CDR1 SGHTA and CDR2 FQGNSA. For the CDR3, the DNA is TGTGCCAGCAGCTTAGGGCAAAACACCGGGGAGCTGTTTTTT. It specifies CASSLGQNTGELFF. Filled out from reference TRBV7-2 and TRBJ2-2, the complete variable domain reads GAGVSQSPSNKVTEKGKDVELRCDPISGHTALYWYRQSLGQGLEFLIYFQGNSAPDKSGLPSDRFSAERTGGSVSTLTIQRTQQEDSAVYLCASSLGQNTGELFFGEGSRLTVL.

This chain uses TRBV28 with TRBJ2-1, with TRBD2 matching 7 bases. Germline V lookup: CDR1 MDHEN, CDR2 SYDVKM. V dropped 4 bases and J dropped 0; count of bases not matched to a gene: 12. The CDR3 contains 18 residues. CDR3: CASSSRAGAGDSYNEQFF. CDR3 bases: TGTGCCAGCAGTTCCAGGGCGGGAGCGGGTGACTCCTACAATGAGCAGTTCTTC.

This clone was recorded only once. The V gene is TRBV28, the J gene TRBJ2-7; TRBD1 is a possible D gene (6 bases). CDR1 is MDHEN and CDR2 is SYDVKM in the germline V gene. Trimming took off 7 bases at V and 4 bases at J, with 20 bases between the two ends. This CDR3 region has 15 residues. CDR3 in amino acids: CASTDETGLKYEQYF. Here the CDR3 DNA reads TGTGCCAGCACCGACGAGACAGGTTTGAAATACGAGCAGTACTTC.

The gene calls are TRBV5-6 and TRBJ1-2; D call uncertain. There are 14 residues in the CDR3. The germline gives CDR1 SGHDT, CDR2 YYEEEE. V was trimmed by 0 bases and J by 1 base, leaving 7 bases between them. In DNA, the CDR3 is TGTGCCAGCAGCTTGGATTATCGTAACTATGGCTACACCTTC. Translated, it gives CASSLDYRNYGYTF.

V gene TRBV9 combines with J gene TRBJ1-2, with 10 bases lining up with TRBD1. Germline V gene data show CDR1 as SGDLS and CDR2 as YYNGEE. The V segment lost 6 bases and the J segment 3 bases; nucleotides outside the gene matches: 5. This CDR3 has 14 amino acids. The CDR3 protein is CASTPGQGYYGYTF. CDR3 in DNA: TGTGCCAGCACCCCGGGACAGGGGTACTATGGCTACACCTTC.

The V and J genes are TRBV19 and TRBJ2-7; 8 bases agree with TRBD2. The V and J ends lost 2 bases and 2 bases, in that order; junction bases with no gene match: 2. The CDR3 is 14 amino acids. Germline-derived CDR1 and CDR2 are LNHDA and SQIVND (reference sequence). For the CDR3, the DNA is TGTGCCAGTAGTATACGGGGGGGAACCTACGAGCAGTACTTC. It translates to CASSIRGGTYEQYF.

This clone has only one observation. The chain joins TRBV6-6 to TRBJ2-2; tentative D call: TRBD2 (5 bases). CDR1 and CDR2 from the germline V gene are MNHNY and SVGAGI (reference sequence). This CDR3 is built from 14 residues. The ends were cut back, 6 bases at V and 6 bases at J, with 14 bases in the middle. This CDR3 reads CASSPGSGPGELFF. In DNA form, the CDR3 reads TGTGCCAGCAGCCCGGGATCGGGTCCCGGGGAGCTGTTTTTT.

This chain uses TRBV6-2 or TRBV6-3 with TRBJ2-7; 7 bases line up with TRBD1. Germline V gives CDR1 MNHEY, CDR2 SVGEGT. After removal of 5 bases from V and 6 bases from J, the junction contained 4 bases not matched to a gene. The CDR3 spans 12 residues. The DNA for the CDR3 is TGTGCCAGCAGTCGCCGGACAGGCGAGCAGTACTTC. Translation gives CASSRRTGEQYF.

The gene calls are TRBV5-6 and TRBJ2-1, with D maybe TRBD2 (5 bases). CDR1 is SGHDT and CDR2 is YYEEEE in the germline V gene. The ends were cut back, 0 bases at V and 6 bases at J, with 7 bases in the middle. CDR3 size: 13 residues. The chain's CDR3 is CASSLGAGNEQFF. CDR3 nucleotide sequence: TGTGCCAGCAGCTTGGGTGCGGGCAATGAGCAGTTCTTC.

The chain recombines TRBV28 with TRBJ1-5; TRBD1 might be the D (6 bases). The CDR3 contains 16 residues. Per germline, CDR1 MDHEN and CDR2 SYDVKM. V shed 10 bases and J shed 0 bases, with 19 bases lying between them. The CDR3 coding sequence is TGTGCCATCGACAGTTCCGGGACAATTAGCAATCAGCCCCAGCATTTT. Its translation: CAIDSSGTISNQPQHF.

The rearrangement links TRBV7-2 to TRBJ2-7; 7 nucleotides align to TRBD2. After removal of 1 base from V and 7 bases from J, the junction contained 7 bases not matched to a gene. CDR3 length: 14 residues. Germline V gene data show CDR1 as SGHTA and CDR2 as FQGNSA. The CDR3 here is CASSLERGVREQYF. The CDR3 coding sequence is TGTGCCAGCAGCTTAGAGCGGGGCGTCCGTGAGCAGTACTTC. The full variable domain, completed using reference TRBV7-2 and TRBJ2-7, is GAGVSQSPSNKVTEKGKDVELRCDPISGHTALYWYRQSLGQGLEFLIYFQGNSAPDKSGLPSDRFSAERTGGSVSTLTIQRTQQEDSAVYLCASSLERGVREQYFGPGTRLTVT.

The chain uses TRBV5-1 and TRBJ2-2; maybe TRBD1 (5 bases). Germline V gene data show CDR1 as SGHRS and CDR2 as YFSETQ. V was pared by 0 bases and J by 5 bases, with 11 bases between. This CDR3 spans 15 amino acids. The CDR3 loop reads CASSLGTIRTGELFF. The CDR3 bases are TGCGCCAGCAGCTTGGGGACAATTCGGACCGGGGAGCTGTTTTTT. Full variable domain (missing parts from reference TRBV5-1 and TRBJ2-2): KAGVTQTPRYLIKTRGQQVTLSCSPISGHRSVSWYQQTPGQGLQFLFEYFSETQRNKGNFPGRFSGRQFSNSRSEMNVSTLELGDSALYLCASSLGTIRTGELFFGEGSRLTVL.

The chain uses TRBV18 and TRBJ2-7; TRBD1 matches at 7 bases. Germline V gives CDR1 KGHSH, CDR2 LQKENI. CDR3 length equals 15 residues. V was clipped by 0 bases and J by 1 base; unmatched bases: 3. CDR3 sequence: CASSPPNRGSYEQYF. The CDR3 DNA sequence: TGTGCCAGCTCACCACCTAACAGGGGATCCTACGAGCAGTACTTC.

The rearrangement uses TRBV9 and TRBJ1-4; maybe TRBD1 (5 bases). The V and J ends lost 4 bases and 8 bases respectively, with 21 bases between them. The CDR3 contains 16 residues. Germline values: CDR1 SGDLS, CDR2 YYNGEE. CDR3 coding DNA: TGTGCCAGCAGCTCTCGGGCGGGGGAGACTGGAGAAAAACTGTTTTTT. Residues: CASSSRAGETGEKLFF.